A selection of T cell receptor beta chains follows, all from one sample in a study of OX40 agonist ivuxolimab in advanced cancers. Measured with immunoSEQ multiplex PCR; TCRdb has only the in-frame clones, and not every one. The sample yields around 95,000 clones, around 92% seen once. This sample comprised CD4+ or CD8+ T cells sorted from blood, obtained in a trial of the OX40 agonist ivuxolimab. The receptors come from an adult with an advanced solid tumor such as melanoma, head and neck, liver or kidney cancer. Both conserved end residues are part of each CDR3. Each record gives: CDR3 length, V gene, J gene, D gene, clone size, CDR3 DNA, CDR3 protein. D genes are given only for firm matches. Size is omitted from some rows. Given values are once, few, many or a class for expanded clones.

length: 15
V: TRBV6-6
J: TRBJ1-3
D: NA
size: NA
DNA: TGTGCCAGCAGTTACGGTTATGGTGGAAAAAACACCATATATTTT
CDR3: CASSYGYGGKNTIYF

length: 17
V: TRBV4-3
J: TRBJ2-3
D: TRBD2
size: NA
DNA: TGCGCCAGCAGCCAAGATTGGAGGACTAGCGGGAGTCCCACCCAGTATTTT
CDR3: CASSQDWRTSGSPTQYF

length: 13
V: TRBV5-1
J: TRBJ1-2
D: NA
size: once
DNA: TGCGCCAGCAGTCTGGACAATGACTATGGCTACACCTTC
CDR3: CASSLDNDYGYTF

length: 15
V: TRBV7-2
J: TRBJ2-7
D: NA
size: NA
DNA: TGTGCCAGCAGCTTAAGGGCCCAAGGAGCCTACGAGCAGTACTTC
CDR3: CASSLRAQGAYEQYF

length: 11
V: TRBV28
J: TRBJ1-2
D: NA
size: NA
DNA: TGTGCCAGCAGCTATTACTATGGCTACACCTTC
CDR3: CASSYYYGYTF

length: 12
V: TRBV28
J: TRBJ1-2
D: NA
size: few
DNA: TGTGCCAGCAGTTTCCAGACACACGGCTACACCTTC
CDR3: CASSFQTHGYTF

length: 13
V: TRBV7-2
J: TRBJ2-5
D: NA
size: once
DNA: TGTGCCAGCAGCTTAAAGTTAGCAGAGACCCAGTACTTC
CDR3: CASSLKLAETQYF

length: 17
V: TRBV11-2
J: TRBJ2-1
D: NA
size: NA
DNA: TGTGCCAGCAGCTTAGGATTAAGAGGAACACGGGTCAATGAGCAGTTCTTC
CDR3: CASSLGLRGTRVNEQFF

length: 13
V: TRBV6-5
J: TRBJ2-5
D: TRBD2
size: once
DNA: TGTGCCAGCAGTGACGGGGGGAGGAAGACCCAGTACTTC
CDR3: CASSDGGRKTQYF

length: 12
V: TRBV30
J: TRBJ2-1
D: TRBD2
size: NA
DNA: TGTGCCTGGACTCCAGGGAGGGATGAGCAGTTCTTC
CDR3: CAWTPGRDEQFF

length: 11
V: TRBV20-1
J: TRBJ2-3
D: NA
size: NA
DNA: TGCAGTGCTTATAGCCCAGATACGCAGTATTTT
CDR3: CSAYSPDTQYF

length: 14
V: TRBV6-5
J: TRBJ1-3
D: NA
size: once
DNA: TGTGCCAGCAGTTATGGTTCTGCCTGGGACACCATATATTTT
CDR3: CASSYGSAWDTIYF

length: 17
V: TRBV4-2
J: TRBJ2-3
D: TRBD2
size: NA
DNA: TGTGCCAGCAGCTCGAGACTAGCGGGGGGGCAGACAGATACGCAGTATTTT
CDR3: CASSSRLAGGQTDTQYF

length: 14
V: TRBV28
J: TRBJ2-5
D: TRBD2
size: once
DNA: TGTGCCAGCAGCCCACCCGGGGGGGGAAAGACCCAGTACTTC
CDR3: CASSPPGGGKTQYF

length: 18
V: TRBV6-4
J: TRBJ2-1
D: TRBD2
size: once
DNA: TGTGCCAGCAGCAAGACTAGCGGGAGTTGGAGCTCCTACAATGAGCAGTTCTTC
CDR3: CASSKTSGSWSSYNEQFF

length: 13
V: TRBV29-1
J: TRBJ1-3
D: NA
size: NA
DNA: TGCAGCGTCTACTTACAGGGAGGCTCCACCATATATTTT
CDR3: CSVYLQGGSTIYF

length: 17
V: TRBV19
J: TRBJ1-5
D: NA
size: NA
DNA: TGTGCCAGTAGTCTTTCCGGGGCAGAGGGGAGCAATCAGCCCCAGCATTTT
CDR3: CASSLSGAEGSNQPQHF

length: 16
V: TRBV6-6
J: TRBJ2-7
D: NA
size: NA
DNA: TGTGCCAGCAGTTACTCGGAGGCGAGACACTCCTACGAGCAGTACTTC
CDR3: CASSYSEARHSYEQYF

length: 11
V: TRBV20-1
J: TRBJ2-3
D: NA
size: NA
DNA: TGCTCAGTATGGGGACGGGATACGCAGTATTTT
CDR3: CSVWGRDTQYF

length: 16
V: TRBV28
J: TRBJ1-3
D: TRBD1
size: NA
DNA: TGTGCCAGCAGTTCGACAGGGGTGGCTTCTGGAAACACCATATATTTT
CDR3: CASSSTGVASGNTIYF

length: 11
V: TRBV19
J: TRBJ2-1
D: NA
size: NA
DNA: TGTGCCAGTACGCACGGCTCTGAGCAGTTCTTC
CDR3: CASTHGSEQFF

length: 12
V: TRBV6-1
J: TRBJ2-5
D: NA
size: NA
DNA: TGTGCCAGCAGTGAATGGGTGGAGACCCAGTACTTC
CDR3: CASSEWVETQYF

length: 15
V: TRBV28
J: TRBJ2-1
D: TRBD2
size: NA
DNA: TGTGCCAGCAGTTACCCCGGGACTAGCGGAATTGAGCAGTTCTTC
CDR3: CASSYPGTSGIEQFF

length: 13
V: TRBV14
J: TRBJ2-7
D: NA
size: once
DNA: TGTGCCAGCAGCCAAGATTGGGGCTACGAGCAGTACTTC
CDR3: CASSQDWGYEQYF

length: 14
V: TRBV4-3
J: TRBJ2-1
D: NA
size: NA
DNA: TGCGCCAGCAGCCAAGGACGTGGGAGGCCCACCCAGTTCTTC
CDR3: CASSQGRGRPTQFF

length: 12
V: TRBV6-8
J: TRBJ1-5
D: NA
size: NA
DNA: TGTGCCAGCAGTCCGCGGAATCAGCCCCAGCATTTT
CDR3: CASSPRNQPQHF

length: 18
V: TRBV11-3
J: TRBJ1-5
D: TRBD1
size: NA
DNA: TGTGCCAGCAGCTTAGGGCCGGGACAGGGTATTCCCCATCAGCCCCAGCATTTT
CDR3: CASSLGPGQGIPHQPQHF

length: 19
V: TRBV4-2
J: TRBJ2-1
D: TRBD2
size: once
DNA: TGTGCCAGCAGCCAAGTAGGTAGCGGGAGGGCCGGCTACAATGAGGAGCAGTTCTTC
CDR3: CASSQVGSGRAGYNEEQFF

length: 12
V: TRBV7-9
J: TRBJ2-7
D: NA
size: once
DNA: TGTGCCAGCAGCCGACGGGACTACGAGCAGTACTTC
CDR3: CASSRRDYEQYF

length: 13
V: TRBV5-4
J: TRBJ2-3
D: NA
size: NA
DNA: TGTGCCAGCAGCTTGGTAGGCGCAGATACGCAGTATTTT
CDR3: CASSLVGADTQYF

length: 16
V: TRBV5-1
J: TRBJ1-3
D: NA
size: NA
DNA: TGCGCCAGCAGCTTGGCAGGTCCGCTACCTGGAAACACCATATATTTT
CDR3: CASSLAGPLPGNTIYF

length: 13
V: TRBV4-2
J: TRBJ1-1
D: NA
size: NA
DNA: TGTGCCAGCAGCGAGACGCCGAACACTGAAGCTTTCTTT
CDR3: CASSETPNTEAFF

length: 14
V: TRBV28
J: TRBJ1-1
D: NA
size: NA
DNA: TGTGCCAGCAGTTCCCCCGCGGGGGCAGCTGAAGCTTTCTTT
CDR3: CASSSPAGAAEAFF

length: 14
V: TRBV27
J: TRBJ2-6
D: NA
size: NA
DNA: TGTGCCAGCAGTTGGGGCTCTGGGGCCAACGTCCTGACTTTC
CDR3: CASSWGSGANVLTF

length: 17
V: TRBV19
J: TRBJ1-6
D: NA
size: NA
DNA: TGTGCCAGTAGTATAGGCCCAGGGAGCTCCTATAATTCACCCCTCCACTTT
CDR3: CASSIGPGSSYNSPLHF

length: 13
V: TRBV7-3
J: TRBJ1-1
D: NA
size: NA
DNA: TGTGCCAGCAGCTTACGGATGAACACTGAAGCTTTCTTT
CDR3: CASSLRMNTEAFF

length: 16
V: TRBV4-1
J: TRBJ1-2
D: NA
size: NA
DNA: TGCGCCAGCAGCCGGCGAGAGACAGAGGACTTCTATGGCTACACCTTC
CDR3: CASSRRETEDFYGYTF

length: 16
V: TRBV5-1
J: TRBJ2-6
D: NA
size: NA
DNA: TGCGCCAGCAGCTTGGCCCTTTCGGCCGGGGCCAACGTCCTGACTTTC
CDR3: CASSLALSAGANVLTF

length: 13
V: TRBV25-1
J: TRBJ1-3
D: NA
size: NA
DNA: TGTGCCAGCCAATCCGGGTTCGGAAACACCATATATTTT
CDR3: CASQSGFGNTIYF

length: 14
V: TRBV9
J: TRBJ1-2
D: NA
size: NA
DNA: TGTGCCAGCAGCGCCCAGCCGGCTAACTATGGCTACACCTTC
CDR3: CASSAQPANYGYTF

length: 15
V: TRBV10-3
J: TRBJ2-7
D: NA
size: NA
DNA: TGTGCCATCAGTGAGAACAACAGGGTATACTACGAGCAGTACTTC
CDR3: CAISENNRVYYEQYF

length: 14
V: TRBV4-2
J: TRBJ2-5
D: NA
size: NA
DNA: TGTGCCAGCAGCCAAGATAAAGGGGTGCAGACCCAGTACTTC
CDR3: CASSQDKGVQTQYF